These 9 T cell receptor beta chains came from one sample sequenced in a study of T cell responses to AZD1222 COVID-19 vaccine. Some clones are missing from TCRdb's copy, which holds only in-frame ones; the method was immunoSEQ multiplex PCR. This repertoire shows about 110,000 clones, 85% to 90% found once; its top ten account for roughly 7.7%. This sample comprised peripheral blood, obtained on day 0 of AZD1222 vaccination. The receptors originated from an adult in good health.

The V call is TRBV19, the J call TRBJ2-1; D might be TRBD1 (5 bases). The CDR3 sequence is 15 residues long. V gave up 5 bases and J gave up 1 base, with 12 bases separating them. The germline V gene has CDR1 LNHDA and CDR2 SQIVND (reference sequence). This CDR3 is CASSAQGGSYNEQFF. CDR3 bases: TGTGCCAGTAGTGCCCAGGGTGGGTCCTACAATGAGCAGTTCTTC. The full variable domain, in which reference TRBV19 and TRBJ2-1 provide the parts outside the CDR3, is DGGITQSPKYLFRKEGQNVTLSCEQNLNHDAMYWYRQDPGQGLRLIYYSQIVNDFQKGDIAEGYSVSREKKESFPLTVTSAQKNPTAFYLCASSAQGGSYNEQFFGPGTRLTVL.

The chain has TRBV12-3 or TRBV12-4 and TRBJ2-7; D possibly corresponds to TRBD2 (6 bases). This CDR3 is built from 13 residues. Trimming shortened V by 6 bases and J by 3 bases, and 12 bases separated the two germline ends. The CDR3, as DNA: TGTGCCAGCAGAAAACCGGGACTCTACGAGCAGTACTTC. Translation: CASRKPGLYEQYF.

This chain joins TRBV19 and TRBJ1-3; D unresolved. Germline V gives CDR1 LNHDA, CDR2 SQIVND (reference sequence). The CDR3 totals 16 residues. V was pared by 0 bases and J by 0 bases, with 9 bases between. The CDR3 spells CASSIDRASSGNTIYF. The CDR3 DNA sequence: TGTGCCAGTAGTATAGATCGGGCGAGCTCTGGAAACACCATATATTTT.

This chain uses TRBV19 with TRBJ1-2; the D gene is possibly TRBD1 (5 bases). The V gene lost 7 bases and the J gene lost 3 bases, with 24 bases spanning the gap. The CDR3 sequence is 17 residues long. CDR1 is LNHDA, CDR2 SQIVND, per germline (reference sequence). Here the CDR3 reads CASTIGYAGQGDYGYTF. In DNA form, the CDR3 reads TGTGCCAGTACCATCGGATACGCGGGGCAGGGTGACTATGGCTACACCTTC.

The chain couples TRBV28 to TRBJ2-3, with TRBD2 matching over 11 bases. This CDR3 has 20 amino acids. Germline CDR1 reads MDHEN; CDR2 reads SYDVKM. Unmatched junction bases numbered 24, after V lost 5 bases and J lost 8 bases. The CDR3 DNA reads TGTGCCAGCAGTGATACACTTGGGATAGCGGGGGGGCCTCCCCTTCGTACGCAGTATTTT. It codes for CASSDTLGIAGGPPLRTQYF.

The sample holds one count of this clone. The rearrangement uses TRBV5-1 and TRBJ2-1; D call uncertain. The germline V gene encodes CDR1 SGHRS and CDR2 YFSETQ. With 4 bases removed from V and 0 bases from J, the gap between germline ends came to 14 bases. This CDR3 has 16 amino acids. CDR3 sequence reads: CASSQADKLSYNEQFF. The CDR3 DNA is TGCGCCAGCAGCCAAGCTGACAAGCTCTCCTACAATGAGCAGTTCTTC.

The rearrangement uses TRBV19 and TRBJ1-6; D is possibly TRBD1 (6 bases). With 2 bases removed from V and 7 bases from J, the gap between germline ends came to 15 bases. Germline V CDR1 and CDR2: LNHDA, SQIVND (reference sequence). This CDR3 has 16 residues. This CDR3 is CASSINPGTLNSPLHF. CDR3 sequence (DNA): TGTGCCAGTAGTATAAACCCCGGGACACTAAATTCACCCCTCCACTTT.

The chain combines TRBV11-2 with TRBJ1-1; D not resolved. From germline, CDR1 is SGHAT and CDR2 FQNNGV. Trimming took 6 bases from V and 2 from J, leaving 10 bases between them. This CDR3 spans 13 amino acids. The CDR3: CASSIDTNTEAFF. Here the CDR3 DNA reads TGTGCCAGCAGTATCGACACAAACACTGAAGCTTTCTTT.

The chain combines TRBV11-3 with TRBJ2-1; 7 bases match TRBD2. This CDR3 is built from 15 residues. After removal of 1 base from V and 6 bases from J, the junction contained 6 bases not matched to a gene. Looked up from germline, CDR1 is SGHNT and CDR2 is YENEEA. CDR3 coding DNA: TGTGCCAGCAGCTTAGGGCCGACTAGCTCCAATGAGCAGTTCTTC. It translates to CASSLGPTSSNEQFF.